One and the same sample provided the 10 T cell receptor beta chains below, sequenced in a study of T cell responses to AZD1222 COVID-19 vaccine. The assay was immunoSEQ multiplex PCR, and TCRdb's table has in-frame clones only and misses some. This sample has about 92,000 clones, with 65% to 90% found just once. The input for sequencing was peripheral blood, taken on day 0 of AZD1222 vaccination. The receptors come from an adult in good health.

The chain combines TRBV18 with TRBJ2-1; the match to TRBD2 covers 9 bases. The V segment lost 3 bases and the J segment 8 bases; nucleotides outside the gene matches: 11. Germline assignment: CDR1 KGHSH and CDR2 LQKENI. CDR3 size: 16 residues. CDR3: CASSPAREGLGDEQFF. DNA of the CDR3: TGTGCCAGCTCACCGGCGCGGGAGGGCCTGGGGGATGAGCAGTTCTTC.

A single count supports this clone. The chain carries TRBV5-1 and TRBJ1-6, with D unresolved. The CDR3 loop spans 18 amino acids. V was shortened by 3 bases and J by 3 bases, with 19 bases between the two germline ends. From germline, CDR1 is SGHRS and CDR2 YFSETQ. The CDR3 here is CASSWSPLRESYNSPLHF. DNA of the CDR3: TGCGCCAGCAGCTGGTCCCCCTTACGAGAAAGCTATAATTCACCCCTCCACTTT.

V gene TRBV24-1 combines with J gene TRBJ1-6, with a weak D call TRBD1 (5 bases). V was shortened by 9 bases and J by 11 bases, with 22 bases between the two germline ends. The CDR3 has 15 residues. Germline-derived CDR1 and CDR2 are KGHDR and SFDVKD. In DNA form, the CDR3 reads TGTGCCACCTATATAAGGGACTCCGGTCGAACACCCCTCCACTTT. This gives the protein CATYIRDSGRTPLHF.

In this sample, this clone turned up once. Other DNA sequences within the sample encode an identical CDR3. The chain recombines TRBV5-1 with TRBJ1-2, with TRBD1 matching over 10 bases. This CDR3 contains 14 residues. Germline trimming cut 3 bases from V and 2 bases from J; bases unmatched to any gene: 1. Germline CDR1 is SGHRS and CDR2 is YFSETQ. The DNA for the CDR3 is TGCGCCAGCAGCTCGGGACAGGGGAACTATGGCTACACCTTC. Residues: CASSSGQGNYGYTF. The full variable domain, in which reference TRBV5-1 and TRBJ1-2 provide the parts outside the CDR3, is KAGVTQTPRYLIKTRGQQVTLSCSPISGHRSVSWYQQTPGQGLQFLFEYFSETQRNKGNFPGRFSGRQFSNSRSEMNVSTLELGDSALYLCASSSGQGNYGYTFGSGTRLTVV.

This clone appeared once. CDR3 sequence: CASSQQGTYGYTF. The DNA for the CDR3 is TGTGCCAGCAGCCAACAGGGAACCTATGGCTACACCTTC. V is TRBV12-3 or TRBV12-4 and J is TRBJ1-2, with a possible D match to TRBD1 (6 bases). V was pared by 6 bases and J by 4 bases, with 12 bases between. The CDR3 extends over 13 amino acids.

The genes are TRBV6-5 and TRBJ1-2; D ambiguous. This CDR3 has 15 residues. With 5 bases removed from V and 3 bases from J, the gap between germline ends came to 16 bases. Germline CDR1 MNHEY, CDR2 SVGAGI. The CDR3 loop reads CASSLERAAHYGYTF. CDR3 sequence (DNA): TGTGCCAGCAGTCTAGAAAGGGCAGCCCACTATGGCTACACCTTC.

The rearrangement joins TRBV5-5 to TRBJ2-1; D gene unclear. Per germline, CDR1 SGHKS and CDR2 YYEKEE (reference sequence). The CDR3 runs 15 residues. The V end was cut by 1 base, the J end by 8 bases, with 16 bases between. The CDR3 nucleotides read TGTGCCAGCAGCTTGAGCCCCACCCCGGGCGATGAGCAGTTCTTC. Protein: CASSLSPTPGDEQFF.

The rearrangement links TRBV5-1 to TRBJ2-3, with 7 nucleotides matching TRBD2. V shed 0 bases, J shed 4 bases, and the junction held 8 bases outside the gene matches. The CDR3 is 16 residues long. Germline V gives CDR1 SGHRS, CDR2 YFSETQ. The CDR3 sequence: CASSLEGGRGPDTQYF. The CDR3 DNA follows: TGCGCCAGCAGCTTGGAGGGCGGGAGAGGTCCAGATACGCAGTATTTT.

This clone was detected only once. The chain uses TRBV5-6 and TRBJ2-7; 8 bases line up with TRBD2. CDR3 length: 14 amino acids. From germline, CDR1 is SGHDT and CDR2 YYEEEE. Trimming took 4 bases from V and 7 from J; bases not matched to a gene: 10. The CDR3 DNA sequence: TGTGCCAGCAGCCCATTAAGACTAGCGAGGGAGCAGTACTTC. Its translation: CASSPLRLAREQYF. Looking up the rest from reference TRBV5-6 and TRBJ2-7 gives the full variable domain: DAGVTQSPTHLIKTRGQQVTLRCSPKSGHDTVSWYQQALGQGPQFIFQYYEEEERQRGNFPDRFSGHQFPNYSSELNVNALLLGDSALYLCASSPLRLAREQYFGPGTRLTVT.

The V call is TRBV7-9, the J call TRBJ1-1; D not certain. From germline, CDR1 is SEHNR and CDR2 FQNEAQ (reference sequence). Trimming pared 5 bases from V and 4 bases from J, leaving 17 bases between. The CDR3 has 15 residues. The CDR3 nucleotides read TGTGCCAGCAGCGTAGACGGAGTACGTGGCACTGAAGCTTTCTTT. Its translation: CASSVDGVRGTEAFF.